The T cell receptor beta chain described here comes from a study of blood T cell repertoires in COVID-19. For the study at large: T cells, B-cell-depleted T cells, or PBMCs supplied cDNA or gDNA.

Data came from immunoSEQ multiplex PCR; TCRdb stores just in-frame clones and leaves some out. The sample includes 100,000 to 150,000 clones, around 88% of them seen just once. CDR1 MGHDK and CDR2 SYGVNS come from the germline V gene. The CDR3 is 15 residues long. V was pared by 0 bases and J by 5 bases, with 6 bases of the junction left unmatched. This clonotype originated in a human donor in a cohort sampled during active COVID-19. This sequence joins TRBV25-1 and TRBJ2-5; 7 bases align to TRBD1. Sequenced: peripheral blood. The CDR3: CASSEYLDRDETQYF. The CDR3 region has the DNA TGTGCCAGCAGTGAATATTTAGACAGGGATGAGACCCAGTACTTC.